The clone carrying this T cell receptor (beta chain) was counted only a few times. The target antigen is unknown. This specimen belongs to a study of T cell repertoires in cytomegalovirus infection. Study background: An indication of both CMV infection and matching HLA type came from public TCR beta signatures.

TCRdb ran MiXCR on the reads and lists one entry per CDR3 protein. The data contain some 920,000 distinct CDR3 sequences, around 30% of them singletons. V lost 7 bases and J lost 4, with 14 bases in between. The germline V gene has CDR1 MNHNS and CDR2 SASEGT. The CDR3 is 13 residues long. Points from the study as a whole: CMV-specific HLA-C-restricted TCR beta clonotypes dominated the ex vivo response.

This specimen was cultured CD8+ T cells from PBMCs, taken from culture after CMV antigen stimulation. The TCR originated in a human donor in good health (CMV status not recorded). Some clones in this sample may be carry-over from other donors' samples. J is TRBJ2-7 and V is TRBV6-1, with D possibly TRBD1 on 6 matching bases. DNA of the CDR3: TGTGCCAGCACTAGGGACACTCCTTACGAGCAGTACTTC. Translated: CASTRDTPYEQYF.